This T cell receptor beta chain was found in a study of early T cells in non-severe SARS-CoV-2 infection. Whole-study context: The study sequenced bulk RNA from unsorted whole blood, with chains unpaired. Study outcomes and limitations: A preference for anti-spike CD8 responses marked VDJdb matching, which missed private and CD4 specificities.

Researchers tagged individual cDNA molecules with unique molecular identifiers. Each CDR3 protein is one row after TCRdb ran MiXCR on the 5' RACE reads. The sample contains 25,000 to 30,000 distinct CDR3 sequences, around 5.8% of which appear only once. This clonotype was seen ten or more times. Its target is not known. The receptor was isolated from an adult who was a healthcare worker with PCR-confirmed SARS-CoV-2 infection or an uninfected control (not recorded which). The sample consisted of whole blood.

CDR3 DNA: TGTGCCAGCATCGACGGACAGGGACGGAACTACGAGCAGTACTTC. Amino acids: CASIDGQGRNYEQYF. This chain connects TRBV7-2 to TRBJ2-7, with 8 bases aligning to TRBD1. Per germline, CDR1 SGHTA and CDR2 FQGNSA. Losses at the gene ends were 7 bases for V and 3 bases for J; bases not matched to a gene: 11. The CDR3 length is 15 residues.